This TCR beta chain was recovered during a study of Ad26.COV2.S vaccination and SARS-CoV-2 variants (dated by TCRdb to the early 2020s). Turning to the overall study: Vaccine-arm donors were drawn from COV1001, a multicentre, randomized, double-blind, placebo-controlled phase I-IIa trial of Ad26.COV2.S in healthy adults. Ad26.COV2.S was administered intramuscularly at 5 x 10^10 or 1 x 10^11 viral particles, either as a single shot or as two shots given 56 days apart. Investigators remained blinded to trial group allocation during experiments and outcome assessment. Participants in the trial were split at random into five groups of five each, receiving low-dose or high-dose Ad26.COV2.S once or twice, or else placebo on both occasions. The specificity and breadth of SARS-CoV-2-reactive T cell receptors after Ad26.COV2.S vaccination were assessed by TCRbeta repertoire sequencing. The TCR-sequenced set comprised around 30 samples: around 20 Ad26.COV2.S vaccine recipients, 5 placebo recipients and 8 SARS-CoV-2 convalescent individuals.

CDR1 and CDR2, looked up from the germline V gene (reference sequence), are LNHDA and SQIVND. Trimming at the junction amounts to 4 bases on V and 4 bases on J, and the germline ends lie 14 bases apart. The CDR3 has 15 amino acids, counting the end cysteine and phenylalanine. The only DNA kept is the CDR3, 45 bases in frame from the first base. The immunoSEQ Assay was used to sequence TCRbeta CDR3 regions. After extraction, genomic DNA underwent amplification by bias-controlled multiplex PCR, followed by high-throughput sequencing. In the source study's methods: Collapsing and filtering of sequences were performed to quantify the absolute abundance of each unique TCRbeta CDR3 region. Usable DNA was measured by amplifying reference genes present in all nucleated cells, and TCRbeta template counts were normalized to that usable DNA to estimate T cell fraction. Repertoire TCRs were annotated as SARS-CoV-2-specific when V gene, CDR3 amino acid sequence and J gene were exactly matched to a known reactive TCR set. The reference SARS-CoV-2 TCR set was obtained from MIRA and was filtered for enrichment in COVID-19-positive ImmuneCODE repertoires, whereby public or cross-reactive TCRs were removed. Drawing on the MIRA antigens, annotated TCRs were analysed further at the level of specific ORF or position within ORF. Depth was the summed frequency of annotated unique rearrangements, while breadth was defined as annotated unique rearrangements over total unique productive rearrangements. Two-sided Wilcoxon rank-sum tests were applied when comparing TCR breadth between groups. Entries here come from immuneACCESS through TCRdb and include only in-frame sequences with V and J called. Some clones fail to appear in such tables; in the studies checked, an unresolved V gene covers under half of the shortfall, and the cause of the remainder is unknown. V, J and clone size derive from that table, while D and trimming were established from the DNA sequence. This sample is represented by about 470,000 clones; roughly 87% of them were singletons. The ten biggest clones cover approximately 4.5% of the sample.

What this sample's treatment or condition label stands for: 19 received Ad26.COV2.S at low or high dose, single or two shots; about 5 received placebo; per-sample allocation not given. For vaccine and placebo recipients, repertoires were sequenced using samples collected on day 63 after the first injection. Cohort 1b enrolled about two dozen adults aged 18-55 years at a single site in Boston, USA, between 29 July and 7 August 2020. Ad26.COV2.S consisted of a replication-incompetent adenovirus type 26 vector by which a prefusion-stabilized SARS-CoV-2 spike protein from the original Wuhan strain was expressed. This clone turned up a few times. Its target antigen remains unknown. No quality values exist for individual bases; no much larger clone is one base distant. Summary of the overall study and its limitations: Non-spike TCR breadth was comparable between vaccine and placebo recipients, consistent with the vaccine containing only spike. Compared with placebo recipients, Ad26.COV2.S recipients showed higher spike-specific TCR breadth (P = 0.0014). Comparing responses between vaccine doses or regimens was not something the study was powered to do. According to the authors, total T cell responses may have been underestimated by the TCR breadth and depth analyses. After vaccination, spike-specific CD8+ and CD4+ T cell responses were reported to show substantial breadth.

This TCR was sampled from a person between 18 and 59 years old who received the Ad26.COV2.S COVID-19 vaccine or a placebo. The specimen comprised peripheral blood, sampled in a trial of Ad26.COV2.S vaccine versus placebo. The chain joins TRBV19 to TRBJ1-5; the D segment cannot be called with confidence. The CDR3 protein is CASSKEASRNQPQHF. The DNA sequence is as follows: TGTGCCAGTAGTAAGGAGGCATCGAGAAATCAGCCCCAGCATTTT.